What follows are 8 T cell receptor beta chains derived from one specimen sequenced in a study of blood T cell repertoires in COVID-19. Sequenced by immunoSEQ multiplex PCR; TCRdb stores in-frame clones only, minus some. Among under 300,000 clones listed, approximately 87% were seen once. The sample taken for sequencing was peripheral blood. These receptor sequences come from a woman younger than 45 with COVID-19, enrolled during active disease.

V and J are TRBV11-3 and TRBJ1-5; no firm D call. The germline V gene has CDR1 SGHNT and CDR2 YENEEA. The CDR3 consists of 19 residues. CDR3 in amino acids: CFPFPLRGCPLYSNQPQHF. The CDR3 DNA follows: TGTTTCCCCTTTCCCCTCCGAGGGTGTCCCTTATACAGCAATCAGCCCCAGCATTTT. Full variable domain (remainder filled in from reference TRBV11-3 and TRBJ1-5): EAGVVQSPRYKIIEKKQPVAFWCNPISGHNTLYWYLQNLGQGPELLIRYENEEAVDDSQLPKDRFSAERLKGVDSTLKIQPAELGDSAVYLCFPFPLRGCPLYSNQPQHFGDGTRLSIL.

The genes are TRBV11-2 and TRBJ2-1; 9 bases align to TRBD2. The trim removed 5 bases at V and 7 bases at J, leaving 9 bases unmatched. The CDR3 totals 15 residues. The germline CDR1 and CDR2 sequences are SGHAT and FQNNGV. The CDR3: CASSRWGGGANEQFF. The CDR3 nucleotides are TGTGCCAGCAGCCGGTGGGGCGGGGGGGCAAATGAGCAGTTCTTC.

This clone was counted many times. V and J are TRBV27 and TRBJ2-2; 9 positions match TRBD1. The CDR3 is 16 residues long. J gave up 5 bases and V 6 bases, and 10 bases lay outside the gene matches. Per germline, CDR1 MNHEY and CDR2 SMNVEV (reference sequence). The CDR3 reads CASSPIGTGLTGELFF. The CDR3 DNA sequence: TGTGCCAGCAGCCCCATCGGGACAGGGCTTACCGGGGAGCTGTTTTTT.

CDR3 sequence: CASRLGQGAPEAFF. The CDR3 coding sequence is TGTGCCAGCAGACTGGGACAGGGGGCGCCGGAAGCTTTCTTT. V and J are TRBV6-6 and TRBJ1-1; 12 positions agree with TRBD1. The CDR3 contains 14 residues. Germline CDR1 is MNHNY and CDR2 is SVGAGI (reference sequence). V lost 6 bases to trimming and J lost 8 bases; unmatched junction nucleotides: 7.

This chain links TRBV10-3 with TRBJ1-2; D might be TRBD1 (6 bases). Germline values: CDR1 ENHRY, CDR2 SYGVKD. The CDR3 has 15 residues. V was trimmed by 6 bases and J by 6 bases, leaving 20 bases between them. The CDR3 nucleotides are TGTGCCATCAGCCGGGACACCGTATTGGAGAATGGCTACACCTTC. This gives the protein CAISRDTVLENGYTF.

This clone was observed once. This rearrangement joins TRBV5-6 to TRBJ2-3; D might be TRBD2 (7 bases). This CDR3 comprises 15 residues. Between the trimmed V and J ends, which lost 4 bases and 0 bases, there was a span of 12 bases. The germline CDR1 and CDR2 sequences are SGHDT and YYEEEE. The CDR3 nucleotides are TGTGCCAGCAGCCCGCGGGGGCCAAGCACAGATACGCAGTATTTT. Protein product: CASSPRGPSTDTQYF.

This clone is a singleton in its sample. This chain uses TRBV30 with TRBJ2-3, with 12 bases fitting TRBD2. The CDR3 length is 21 residues. V dropped 4 bases and J dropped 1; count of bases not matched to a gene: 21. The V gene's germline CDR1 is GTSNPN and CDR2 SVGIG (reference sequence). CDR3 sequence reads: CAWTLYPRLAGEGSGTDTQYF. CDR3 nucleotides: TGTGCCTGGACCCTGTACCCCAGACTAGCGGGGGAGGGATCCGGCACAGATACGCAGTATTTT. The full variable domain, its missing parts supplied by reference TRBV30 and TRBJ2-3, is SQTIHQWPATLVQPVGSPLSLECTVEGTSNPNLYWYRQAAGRGLQLLFYSVGIGQISSEVPQNLSASRPQDRQFILSSKKLLLSDSGFYLCAWTLYPRLAGEGSGTDTQYFGPGTRLTVL.

The CDR3 region is CASSPRDRGPKAFF. The CDR3 DNA sequence: TGTGCCAGCAGTCCTCGGGACAGGGGGCCTAAAGCTTTCTTT. The rearrangement links TRBV3-1 (or the pseudogene TRBV3-2) to TRBJ1-1, with 12 positions matching TRBD1. CDR3 length: 14 residues. V was clipped by 6 bases and J by 9 bases; unmatched bases: 8. Germline CDR1 is LGHDT and CDR2 is YNNKEL (reference sequence).